The rows below give T cell receptor beta chains drawn from one sample of a study of blood T cell repertoires in COVID-19. Libraries were prepared by immunoSEQ multiplex PCR; TCRdb keeps only in-frame clonotypes and omits some of them. The table includes approximately 240,000 clones, around four fifths detected once. Sample: peripheral blood. These receptors originate from a woman aged 55-69 years who had recovered from COVID-19. CDR3s include the opening cysteine and the closing phenylalanine or tryptophan. A D gene is named only where the DNA matches it firmly. Clone size is stated in some rows and not others, as once, few, many or a class when expanded.

>TRBD1|TRBJ1-2|13|.|TRBV2
TGTGCCAGCAGTGTTGAGGGGGCTTACCGCTACACCTTC
CASSVEGAYRYTF
>TRBD1|TRBJ1-4|12|.|TRBV29-1
TGCAGCGCGGGACAGGGTGGGGAAAAACTGTTTTTT
CSAGQGGEKLFF
>.|TRBJ1-2|12|.|TRBV12-3/TRBV12-4
TGTGCCAGCAGACGAAACCCAGGGGGCTACACCTTC
CASRRNPGGYTF
>.|TRBJ2-3|15|.|TRBV27
TGTGCCAGCAGTTTCCGCGGGCGGGGTTCAGATACGCAGTATTTT
CASSFRGRGSDTQYF
>TRBD2|TRBJ2-3|16|.|TRBV19
TGTGCCAGTAGTAACCCACGGGGGGGAAGCACAGATACGCAGTATTTT
CASSNPRGGSTDTQYF
>.|TRBJ1-1|16|.|TRBV6-6
TGTGCCAGCAGTTACAGTCAGGGGATTAGCCCCGGTGAAGCTTTCTTT
CASSYSQGISPGEAFF
>.|TRBJ2-7|12|.|TRBV30
TGTGCCTGGAGTCACAGGACCTACGAGCAGTACTTC
CAWSHRTYEQYF
>.|TRBJ2-5|15|.|TRBV7-9
TGTGCCACTTACAGGGCCACGGGTTTGGGGGAGACCCAGTACTTC
CATYRATGLGETQYF
>.|TRBJ2-7|15|.|TRBV5-5
TGTGCCAGCAGCAGCTCACGGTGGAGCTCCTACGAGCAGTACTTC
CASSSSRWSSYEQYF
>TRBD1|TRBJ1-1|14|once|TRBV23-1
TGCGCCAGCAGTCAAAAAAGCAGGGGGCTTGAAGCTTTCTTT
CASSQKSRGLEAFF
>.|TRBJ2-4|17|.|TRBV27
TGTGCCAGCAGTTTACTGGAACAGGGATTACTCAAAAACATTCAGTACTTC
CASSLLEQGLLKNIQYF
>TRBD2|TRBJ2-7|13|.|TRBV7-3
TGTGCCAGCAGCTTAAGCCTAGCGGGGGAGCAGTACTTC
CASSLSLAGEQYF